This T cell receptor beta chain was captured in a study of Ad26.COV2.S vaccination and SARS-CoV-2 variants. Study summary: This donor came from the COV1001 trial of Ad26.COV2.S. Once, or twice with 56 days between doses, Ad26.COV2.S was given intramuscularly.

Noted treatment: 15 to 20 received Ad26.COV2.S at low or high dose, single or two shots; roughly five received placebo; per-sample allocation not given. Specimen acquisition occurred on day 63 following the initial vaccine or placebo injection. Expressing Wuhan-strain SARS-CoV-2 spike, an Ad26 vector served as the vaccine. The assay was immunoSEQ multiplex PCR, and TCRdb's table has in-frame clones only and misses some. The sample has 350,000 to 600,000 clones, around 89% seen once; the top ten hold roughly 1.7%. The V gene's germline CDR1 is SGHRS and CDR2 YFSETQ. The CDR3 spans 15 residues. The trim removed 0 bases at V and 3 bases at J, leaving 2 bases unmatched.

The rearrangement joins TRBV5-1 to TRBJ2-2; 7 bases line up with TRBD1. Sequenced here: peripheral blood, sampled in a trial of Ad26.COV2.S vaccine versus placebo. This TCR derives from a person between 18 and 60 years old who received the Ad26.COV2.S COVID-19 vaccine or a placebo. The CDR3 sequence is CASSLAGTDTGELFF. The CDR3 DNA reads as TGCGCCAGCAGCTTGGCGGGGACAGACACCGGGGAGCTGTTTTTT.